A single sample gave rise to the 28 T cell receptor beta chains below, sequenced in a study of blood T cell repertoires in COVID-19. Assay used: immunoSEQ multiplex PCR; TCRdb lists only in-frame clones, some missing. The data show about 240,000 clones, approximately 83% seen once. Sequencing used PBMCs or T cells enriched from blood (not recorded which). The receptor set was obtained from a middle-aged woman with acute COVID-19.

V is TRBV7-8 and J is TRBJ2-7, with 8 bases identical to TRBD1. The CDR3 is made up of 16 amino acids. Germline V CDR1 and CDR2: SGHVS, FQNEAQ. The V segment lost 1 base and the J segment 2 bases; nucleotides outside the gene matches: 7. The CDR3 loop reads CASSLGTTTGAYEQYF. CDR3 coding DNA: TGTGCCAGCAGCTTAGGTACTACGACAGGGGCCTACGAGCAGTACTTC.

V and J are TRBV2 and TRBJ2-1; 8 bases agree with TRBD2. CDR3 length equals 17 residues. V gave up 1 base and J gave up 7 bases; unmatched junction bases: 12. Germline loops: CDR1 SNHLY, CDR2 FYNNEI. CDR3 in amino acids: CASSEEFSGGPSNEQFF. CDR3 coding DNA: TGTGCCAGCAGTGAAGAGTTCTCGGGAGGGCCTTCGAATGAGCAGTTCTTC.

The chain combines TRBV6-4 with TRBJ2-3; 7 nucleotides match TRBD1. The V gene's germline CDR1 is MRHNA and CDR2 SNTAGT. V lost 0 bases and J lost 4; bases outside the gene matches: 1. The CDR3 loop spans 14 amino acids. Here the CDR3 DNA reads TGTGCCAGCAGTGACTCGCAGGGGGCAGATACGCAGTATTTT. Its protein is CASSDSQGADTQYF.

V and J are TRBV30 and TRBJ1-1; D possibly corresponds to TRBD1 (6 bases). The CDR3 length is 14 residues. V lost 2 bases and J lost 2, with 12 bases in between. Looked up from germline, CDR1 is GTSNPN and CDR2 is SVGIG (reference sequence). The CDR3 DNA sequence: TGTGCCTGGAGTACCGGACAGACCAACACTGAAGCTTTCTTT. Translation: CAWSTGQTNTEAFF.

CDR3 bases: TGTGCCAGCTCACCTGACAGCGTCACTGAAGCTTTCTTT. Its translation: CASSPDSVTEAFF. The J gene is TRBJ1-1, the V gene TRBV18, with D tentatively TRBD1 (5 bases). V lost 3 bases to trimming and J lost 4 bases, with 9 bases between them. Germline CDR1 and CDR2: KGHSH and LQKENI. The CDR3 has 13 amino acids.

This clone showed up just a few times. This sequence joins TRBV27 and TRBJ2-2; 7 nucleotides match TRBD1. V was pared by 1 base and J by 8 bases, with 1 base of the junction left unmatched. CDR1 and CDR2 (germline): MNHEY, SMNVEV (reference sequence). The CDR3 is 13 amino acids. The CDR3 loop is CASSLYRGGELFF. CDR3 sequence (DNA): TGTGCCAGCAGTTTATACAGGGGTGGGGAGCTGTTTTTT.

Only one count was recorded for this clone. The genes are TRBV7-9 and TRBJ1-2; D is ambiguous. Germline V gene sequence: CDR1 SEHNR, CDR2 FQNEAQ (reference sequence). The germline V and J ends were trimmed by 5 bases and 5 bases, with 12 bases remaining between them. The CDR3 has 13 residues. The CDR3 spells CASSQTADYGYTF. CDR3 coding DNA: TGTGCCAGCAGCCAAACAGCAGATTATGGCTACACCTTC.

The rearrangement links TRBV5-1 to TRBJ2-1, with 9 bases aligning to TRBD2. From germline, CDR1 is SGHRS and CDR2 YFSETQ. Losses at the gene ends were 4 bases for V and 8 bases for J; bases not matched to a gene: 10. The CDR3 is 15 residues long. DNA of the CDR3: TGCGCCAGCAGCCCCCGGTTTAGCGGGGGCGATGAGCAGTTCTTC. Its protein product is CASSPRFSGGDEQFF.

The chain carries TRBV28 and TRBJ1-6; possibly TRBD1 for D (6 bases). The CDR3 consists of 15 residues. V was pared by 6 bases and J by 4 bases, with 13 bases between. Germline loops: CDR1 MDHEN, CDR2 SYDVKM. DNA for the CDR3: TGTGCCAGCAGGACAGGAGGCCATTATAATTCACCCCTCCACTTT. Translation gives CASRTGGHYNSPLHF.

The V and J genes are TRBV21-1 and TRBJ1-5; the table calls TRBD1, which could not be checked here. TRBV21-1 is tagged as a pseudogene. The CDR3 is made up of 16 amino acids. This chain's CDR3 is CASSKDGGQGDQPQHF. In DNA form, the CDR3 reads TGTGCCAGCAGCAAAGATGGGGGACAGGGTGATCAGCCCCAGCATTTT.

Written as DNA, the CDR3 is TGTGCCAGTAGTCGACAGGGGACGTATTCACCCCTCCACTTT. The encoded protein is CASSRQGTYSPLHF. The chain combines TRBV19 with TRBJ1-6; 8 bases match TRBD1. Germline CDR1 and CDR2: LNHDA and SQIVND (reference sequence). The CDR3 has 14 amino acids. Trimming at V came to 5 bases and at J to 8 bases, leaving 5 bases not matched to a gene.

The chain is built from TRBV19 and TRBJ1-4; 7 nucleotides align to TRBD1. Trimming took 4 bases from V and 3 from J; bases not matched to a gene: 11. The CDR3 is 17 amino acids. CDR1 and CDR2 (germline): LNHDA, SQIVND (reference sequence). This CDR3 is CASSTPTGKRANEKLFF. The CDR3 nucleotides read TGTGCCAGTAGTACCCCGACAGGGAAGAGGGCTAATGAAAAACTGTTTTTT.

V gene TRBV29-1 combines with J gene TRBJ2-3, with 8 positions matching TRBD1. CDR3 length equals 12 residues. The V gene's germline CDR1 is SQVTM and CDR2 ANQGSEA. Unmatched junction bases numbered 3, after V lost 6 bases and J lost 4 bases. CDR3 coding DNA: TGCAGCGTCGACAGGGGCGCAGATACGCAGTATTTT. Protein sequence: CSVDRGADTQYF.

The CDR3 DNA follows: TGCGCCAGCAGCCCAACCTACCCGACTAGCGGGGAAGAGACCCAGTACTTC. It translates to CASSPTYPTSGEETQYF. This rearrangement joins TRBV5-1 to TRBJ2-5; 11 positions agree with TRBD2. V lost 4 bases to trimming and J lost 3 bases; unmatched junction nucleotides: 11. Germline loops: CDR1 SGHRS, CDR2 YFSETQ. There are 17 residues in the CDR3.

This clone was seen only a few times. The sample holds other DNA sequences that translate to the same CDR3. The V and J genes are TRBV7-8 and TRBJ2-3; 11 bases are a match to TRBD2. Germline loops: CDR1 SGHVS, CDR2 FQNEAQ. The J segment lost 5 bases and the V segment lost 1 base, leaving 5 bases of the junction unmatched. This CDR3 region has 16 residues. CDR3 sequence (DNA): TGTGCCAGCAGCTTAGTTAGCGGGAGGGCTGTAGATACGCAGTATTTT. Its protein is CASSLVSGRAVDTQYF.

This clone was recorded a few times. The chain uses TRBV19 and TRBJ2-7, with D possibly matching TRBD1 (6 bases). The V gene lost 6 bases and the J gene lost 3 bases, with 12 bases spanning the gap. Germline assignment: CDR1 LNHDA and CDR2 SQIVND (reference sequence). This CDR3 is 13 amino acids long. The CDR3 sequence: CASSPQGNYEQYF. The CDR3 nucleotides read TGTGCCAGTAGCCCACAGGGTAACTACGAGCAGTACTTC.

The chain employs TRBV27 and TRBJ1-5; no clear D. Germline CDR1 is MNHEY and CDR2 is SMNVEV (reference sequence). V was trimmed by 4 bases and J by 1 base, leaving 5 bases between them. The CDR3 runs to 13 residues. In DNA, the CDR3 is TGTGCCAGCAGTTCCCGGAGCAATCAGCCCCAGCATTTT. Translating gives CASSSRSNQPQHF.

The chain carries TRBV9 and TRBJ2-7; D may be TRBD1 (6 bases). The germline V gene encodes CDR1 SGDLS and CDR2 YYNGEE. This CDR3 has 14 residues. V lost 0 bases, J lost 7 bases, and 14 bases lay in between. The CDR3 coding sequence is TGTGCCAGCAGCGTAGCGGACAGTTCCTGGGAGCAGTACTTC. Protein sequence: CASSVADSSWEQYF.

The chain couples TRBV29-1 to TRBJ1-2; 8 bases are a match to TRBD1. The V gene end was trimmed by 7 bases and the J gene end by 6 bases; junction bases not matched to a gene: 13. This CDR3 is 14 amino acids long. The germline V gene has CDR1 SQVTM and CDR2 ANQGSEA. The CDR3 DNA reads as TGCAGCGCGGACAGGGATACGGGGGGCAATGGCTACACCTTC. Translated: CSADRDTGGNGYTF.

The genes are TRBV28 and TRBJ2-3; the D gene is possibly TRBD2 (6 bases). Trimming stripped 6 bases from V and 0 bases from J, with 13 bases between. The germline V gene has CDR1 MDHEN and CDR2 SYDVKM. This CDR3 has 15 amino acids. The CDR3 bases are TGTGCCAGCAGCCGATCCGGGACTAGCACAGATACGCAGTATTTT. Amino acids: CASSRSGTSTDTQYF.

The chain links TRBV21-1 to TRBJ2-7; the tabulated D call, TRBD2, remains unverified against the DNA. TRBV21-1 is a recognized pseudogene. The CDR3 extends over 16 amino acids. The CDR3 sequence: CASSSPGTASSYEQYF. The CDR3 bases are TGTGCCAGCAGCAGCCCCGGGACTGCGAGCTCCTACGAGCAGTACTTC.

Here the CDR3 reads CASSPDGSSTDTQYF. The CDR3 DNA is TGTGCCAGCAGCCCGGACGGGAGCTCCACAGATACGCAGTATTTT. The chain links TRBV16 to TRBJ2-3; a possible D gene is TRBD2 (6 bases). Germline values: CDR1 KGHSY, CDR2 FQNENV. The V end lost 4 bases, the J end lost 2 bases, and 13 bases lay between the germline ends. The CDR3 runs 15 residues. Variable domain in full (rest from reference TRBV16 and TRBJ2-3): GEEVAQTPKHLVRGEGQKAKLYCAPIKGHSYVFWYQQVLKNEFKFLISFQNENVFDETGMPKERFSAKCLPNSPCSLEIQATKLEDSAVYFCASSPDGSSTDTQYFGPGTRLTVL.

The chain is built from TRBV6-5 and TRBJ2-3, with TRBD2 matching over 7 bases. This CDR3 comprises 16 residues. Germline CDR1 reads MNHEY; CDR2 reads SVGAGI. V dropped 4 bases and J dropped 0; count of bases not matched to a gene: 7. The CDR3 DNA reads as TGTGCCAGCAGTTCCCGGGACTACGGTAGCACAGATACGCAGTATTTT. Residues: CASSSRDYGSTDTQYF.

This chain uses TRBV13 with TRBJ2-7; TRBD1 is a possible D gene (6 bases). The CDR3 length is 15 residues. CDR1 PRHDT and CDR2 FYEKMQ come from the germline V gene (reference sequence). Trimming shortened V by 8 bases and J by 0 bases, and 17 bases separated the two germline ends. The chain's CDR3 is CASSLMGHNSYEQYF. The CDR3 DNA is TGTGCCAGCTCTCTTATGGGACACAACTCCTACGAGCAGTACTTC.

This chain uses TRBV6-1 with TRBJ1-2, with 9 bases matching TRBD1. Germline CDR1 reads MNHNS; CDR2 reads SASEGT. The junction had 7 bases not matched to a gene; V was cut back by 0 bases and J by 5 bases. The length of the CDR3 is 16 residues. This CDR3 reads CASSEAGTGGIYGYTF. The CDR3 region has the DNA TGTGCCAGCAGTGAAGCGGGTACAGGGGGCATTTATGGCTACACCTTC.

V is TRBV10-1 and J is TRBJ1-6, with D perhaps TRBD1 (6 bases). CDR1 is WNHNN, CDR2 SYGVQD, per germline (reference sequence). The CDR3 extends over 12 amino acids. Trimming removed 4 bases from V and 10 bases from J, with 8 bases in between. CDR3 sequence: CASSVGGSPLHF. CDR3 DNA: TGCGCCAGCAGTGTAGGGGGATCACCCCTCCACTTT.

J is TRBJ1-2 and V is TRBV29-1, with D uncertain. The germline V gene has CDR1 SQVTM and CDR2 ANQGSEA. V lost 4 bases, J lost 4 bases, and 19 bases lay in between. The CDR3 sequence is 15 residues long. CDR3: CSVGAESRHGYGYTF. Written as DNA, the CDR3 is TGCAGCGTTGGGGCAGAAAGTCGGCATGGCTATGGCTACACCTTC.

This chain connects TRBV19 to TRBJ1-2; 8 bases are shared with TRBD1. The germline V gene encodes CDR1 LNHDA and CDR2 SQIVND (reference sequence). V trimming: 10 bases; J trimming: 6 bases; junction bases outside the gene matches: 16. This CDR3 region has 15 residues. CDR3 in DNA: TGTGCCACCGAAACCGACACAGGGGGAGGAAATGGCTACACCTTC. This sequence encodes CATETDTGGGNGYTF.